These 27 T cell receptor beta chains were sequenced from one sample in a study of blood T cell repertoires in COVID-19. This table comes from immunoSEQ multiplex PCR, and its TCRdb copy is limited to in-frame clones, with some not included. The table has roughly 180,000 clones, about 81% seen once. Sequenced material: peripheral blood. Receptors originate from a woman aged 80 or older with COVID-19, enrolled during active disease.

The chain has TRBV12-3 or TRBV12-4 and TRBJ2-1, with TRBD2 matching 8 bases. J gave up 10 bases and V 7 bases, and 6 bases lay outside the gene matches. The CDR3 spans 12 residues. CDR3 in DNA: TGTGCCAGCAACATTGCGGGGGGCGAGCAGTTCTTC. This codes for CASNIAGGEQFF.

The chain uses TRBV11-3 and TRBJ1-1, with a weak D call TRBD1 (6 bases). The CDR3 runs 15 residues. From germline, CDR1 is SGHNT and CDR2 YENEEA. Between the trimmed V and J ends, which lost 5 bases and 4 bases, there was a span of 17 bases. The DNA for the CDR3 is TGTGCCAGCAGCCAACCAGGGGTACGGGGCACTGAAGCTTTCTTT. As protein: CASSQPGVRGTEAFF.

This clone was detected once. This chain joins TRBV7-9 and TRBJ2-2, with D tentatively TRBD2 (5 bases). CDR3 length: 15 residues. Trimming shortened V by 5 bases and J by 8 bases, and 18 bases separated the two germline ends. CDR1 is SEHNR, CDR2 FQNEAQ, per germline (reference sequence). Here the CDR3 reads CASSGGSRGGGELFF. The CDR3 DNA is TGTGCCAGCAGCGGCGGGTCAAGAGGCGGAGGGGAGCTGTTTTTT.

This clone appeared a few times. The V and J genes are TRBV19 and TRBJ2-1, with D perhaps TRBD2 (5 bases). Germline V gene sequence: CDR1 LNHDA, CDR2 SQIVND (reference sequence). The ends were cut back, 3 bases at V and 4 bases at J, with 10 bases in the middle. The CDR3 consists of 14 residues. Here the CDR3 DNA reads TGTGCCAGTAGTATTAACCGGGAATACAATGAGCAGTTCTTC. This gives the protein CASSINREYNEQFF.

The DNA of the CDR3 is TGTGCCAGCAGACCCGGGGGAGCCTACGAGCAGTACTTC. Its translation is CASRPGGAYEQYF. This chain links TRBV28 with TRBJ2-7, with D maybe TRBD2 (6 bases). The CDR3 is made up of 13 amino acids. V was trimmed by 6 bases and J by 2 bases, leaving 11 bases between them. The germline V gene has CDR1 MDHEN and CDR2 SYDVKM. Together with reference TRBV28 and TRBJ2-7, the CDR3 gives the full variable domain: DVKVTQSSRYLVKRTGEKVFLECVQDMDHENMFWYRQDPGLGLRLIYFSYDVKMKEKGDIPEGYSVSREKKERFSLILESASTNQTSMYLCASRPGGAYEQYFGPGTRLTVT.

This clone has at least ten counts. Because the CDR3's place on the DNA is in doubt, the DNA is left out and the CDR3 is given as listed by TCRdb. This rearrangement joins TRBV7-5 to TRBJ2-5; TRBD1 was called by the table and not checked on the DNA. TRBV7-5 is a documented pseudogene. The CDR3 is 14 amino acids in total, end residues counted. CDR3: CVRSLEWANGTQYF.

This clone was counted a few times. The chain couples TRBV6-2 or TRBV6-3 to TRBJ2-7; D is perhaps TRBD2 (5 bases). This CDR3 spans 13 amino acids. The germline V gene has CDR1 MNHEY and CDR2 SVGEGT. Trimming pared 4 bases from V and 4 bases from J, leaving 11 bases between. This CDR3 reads CASSSRGDYEQYF. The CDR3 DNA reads TGTGCCAGCAGTTCCCGGGGTGATTACGAGCAGTACTTC.

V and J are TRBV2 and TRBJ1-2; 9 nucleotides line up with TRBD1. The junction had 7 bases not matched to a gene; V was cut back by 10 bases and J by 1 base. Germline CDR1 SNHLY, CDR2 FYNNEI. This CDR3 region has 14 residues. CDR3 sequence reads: CAKGQGSFNYGYTF. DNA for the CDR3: TGTGCCAAAGGACAGGGGAGCTTTAACTATGGCTACACCTTC.

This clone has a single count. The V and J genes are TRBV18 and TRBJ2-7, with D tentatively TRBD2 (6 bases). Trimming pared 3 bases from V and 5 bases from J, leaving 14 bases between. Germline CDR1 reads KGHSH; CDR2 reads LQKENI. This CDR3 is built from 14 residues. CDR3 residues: CASSPTMDYDEQYF. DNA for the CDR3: TGTGCCAGCTCACCTACAATGGACTATGACGAGCAGTACTTC.

The CDR3 is CSVEEASGRYNEQFF. Written as DNA, the CDR3 is TGCAGCGTTGAAGAGGCTAGCGGGAGATACAATGAGCAGTTCTTC. The V call is TRBV29-1, the J call TRBJ2-1; 10 bases are shared with TRBD2. The ends lost 0 bases at V and 4 bases at J; junction bases unmatched: 3. Looked up from germline, CDR1 is SQVTM and CDR2 is ANQGSEA. The CDR3 is 15 amino acids.

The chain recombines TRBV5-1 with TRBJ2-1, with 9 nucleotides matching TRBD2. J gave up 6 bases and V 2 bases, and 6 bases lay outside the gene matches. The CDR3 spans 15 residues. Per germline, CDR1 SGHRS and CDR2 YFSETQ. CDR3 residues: CASSFGAGGTNEQFF. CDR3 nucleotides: TGCGCCAGCAGCTTCGGAGCGGGAGGTACCAATGAGCAGTTCTTC.

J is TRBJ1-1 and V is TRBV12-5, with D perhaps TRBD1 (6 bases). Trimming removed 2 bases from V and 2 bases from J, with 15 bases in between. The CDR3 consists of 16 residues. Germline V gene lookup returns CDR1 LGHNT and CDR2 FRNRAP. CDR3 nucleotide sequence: TGTGCTAGTGGTTTGTACTTCGGGACACTAAACACTGAAGCTTTCTTT. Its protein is CASGLYFGTLNTEAFF.

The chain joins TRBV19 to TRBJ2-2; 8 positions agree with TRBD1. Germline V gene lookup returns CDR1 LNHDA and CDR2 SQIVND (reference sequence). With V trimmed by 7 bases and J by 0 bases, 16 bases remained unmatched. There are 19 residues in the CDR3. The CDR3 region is CASKDFRDRDRTNTGELFF. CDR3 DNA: TGTGCCAGTAAGGACTTCAGGGACCGGGACAGGACGAACACCGGGGAGCTGTTTTTT.

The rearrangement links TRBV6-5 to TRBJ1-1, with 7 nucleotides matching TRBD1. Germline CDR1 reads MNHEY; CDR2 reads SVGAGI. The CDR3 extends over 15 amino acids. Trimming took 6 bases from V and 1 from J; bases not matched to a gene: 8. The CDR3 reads CASRLRGQGNTEAFF. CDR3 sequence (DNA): TGTGCCAGCAGATTGAGGGGGCAGGGGAACACTGAAGCTTTCTTT.

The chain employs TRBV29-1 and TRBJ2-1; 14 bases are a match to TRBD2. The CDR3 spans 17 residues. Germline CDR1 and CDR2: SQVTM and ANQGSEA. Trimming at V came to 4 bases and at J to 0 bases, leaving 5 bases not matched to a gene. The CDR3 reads CSVARLAGGGSYNEQFF. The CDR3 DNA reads TGCAGCGTTGCGCGACTAGCGGGAGGGGGCTCCTACAATGAGCAGTTCTTC.

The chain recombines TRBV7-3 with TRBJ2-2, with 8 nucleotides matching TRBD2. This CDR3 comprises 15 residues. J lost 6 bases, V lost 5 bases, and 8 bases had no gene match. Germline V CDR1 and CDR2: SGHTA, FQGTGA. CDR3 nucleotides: TGTGCCAGCAGCCCCCCGGGGGGGGGCGCCGGGGAGCTGTTTTTT. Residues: CASSPPGGGAGELFF. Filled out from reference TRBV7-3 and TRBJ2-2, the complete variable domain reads GAGVSQTPSNKVTEKGKYVELRCDPISGHTALYWYRQSLGQGPEFLIYFQGTGAADDSGLPNDRFFAVRPEGSVSTLKIQRTERGDSAVYLCASSPPGGGAGELFFGEGSRLTVL.

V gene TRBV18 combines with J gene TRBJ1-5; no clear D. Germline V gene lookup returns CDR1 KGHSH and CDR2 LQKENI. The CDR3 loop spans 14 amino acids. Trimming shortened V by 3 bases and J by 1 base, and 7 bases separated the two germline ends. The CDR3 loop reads CASSPPGSNQPQHF. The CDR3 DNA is TGTGCCAGCTCACCGCCGGGGAGCAATCAGCCCCAGCATTTT.

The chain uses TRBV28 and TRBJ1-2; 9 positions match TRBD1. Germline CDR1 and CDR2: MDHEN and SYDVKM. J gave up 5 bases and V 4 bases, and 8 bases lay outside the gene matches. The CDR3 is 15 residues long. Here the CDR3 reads CASSSHRTGEYGYTF. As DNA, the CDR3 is TGTGCCAGCAGTTCCCATCGGACAGGGGAATATGGCTACACCTTC.

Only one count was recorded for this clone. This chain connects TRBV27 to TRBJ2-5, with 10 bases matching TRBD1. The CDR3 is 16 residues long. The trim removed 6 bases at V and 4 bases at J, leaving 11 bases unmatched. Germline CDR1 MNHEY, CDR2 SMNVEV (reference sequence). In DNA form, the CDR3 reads TGTGCCAGCAGCCTGTTGGGACAGGGGCAGACAGAGACCCAGTACTTC. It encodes CASSLLGQGQTETQYF.

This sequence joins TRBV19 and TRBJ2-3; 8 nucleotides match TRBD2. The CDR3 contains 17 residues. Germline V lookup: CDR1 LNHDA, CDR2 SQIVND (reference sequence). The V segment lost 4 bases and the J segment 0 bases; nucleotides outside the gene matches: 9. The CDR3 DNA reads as TGTGCCAGTAGTAAACAGCGGGGGTCCTCTAGCACAGATACGCAGTATTTT. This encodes CASSKQRGSSSTDTQYF.

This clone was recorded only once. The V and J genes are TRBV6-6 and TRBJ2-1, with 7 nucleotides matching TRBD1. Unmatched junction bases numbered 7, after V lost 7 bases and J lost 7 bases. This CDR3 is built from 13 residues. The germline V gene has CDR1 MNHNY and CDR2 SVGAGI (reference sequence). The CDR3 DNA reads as TGTGCCAGCACCAAGACAGGGCCTAATGAGCAGTTCTTC. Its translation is CASTKTGPNEQFF.

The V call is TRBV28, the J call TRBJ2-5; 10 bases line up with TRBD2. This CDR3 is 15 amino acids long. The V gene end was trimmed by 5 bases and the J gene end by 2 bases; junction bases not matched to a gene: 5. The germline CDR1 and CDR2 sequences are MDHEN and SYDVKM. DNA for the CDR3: TGTGCCAGCAGTCCCCGGACTAGCGGACAAGAGACCCAGTACTTC. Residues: CASSPRTSGQETQYF.

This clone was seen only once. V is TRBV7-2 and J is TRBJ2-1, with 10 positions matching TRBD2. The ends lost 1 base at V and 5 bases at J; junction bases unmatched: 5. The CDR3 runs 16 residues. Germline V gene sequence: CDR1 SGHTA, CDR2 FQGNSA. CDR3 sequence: CASSLGLAGANNEQFF. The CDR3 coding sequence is TGTGCCAGCAGCTTAGGGCTAGCGGGGGCCAACAATGAGCAGTTCTTC. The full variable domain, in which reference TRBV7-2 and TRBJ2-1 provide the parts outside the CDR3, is GAGVSQSPSNKVTEKGKDVELRCDPISGHTALYWYRQSLGQGLEFLIYFQGNSAPDKSGLPSDRFSAERTGGSVSTLTIQRTQQEDSAVYLCASSLGLAGANNEQFFGPGTRLTVL.

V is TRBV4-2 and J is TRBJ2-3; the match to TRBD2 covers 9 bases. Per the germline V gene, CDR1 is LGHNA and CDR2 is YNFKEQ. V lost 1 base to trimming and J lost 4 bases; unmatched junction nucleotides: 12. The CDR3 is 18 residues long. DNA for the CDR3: TGTGCCAGCAGCCAAGCTCGCTCGGCGGGAGGGCCCCCAGATACGCAGTATTTT. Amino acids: CASSQARSAGGPPDTQYF.

CDR3 sequence (DNA): TGTGCCAGCAGCCAAGTTGCGGGAGTCGACAATGAGCAGTTCTTC. Its translation is CASSQVAGVDNEQFF. V and J are TRBV3-1 (or the pseudogene TRBV3-2) and TRBJ2-1; TRBD2 agrees at 7 bases. Germline CDR1 is LGHDT and CDR2 is YNNKEL (reference sequence). CDR3 size: 15 residues. After removal of 1 base from V and 5 bases from J, the junction contained 5 bases not matched to a gene.

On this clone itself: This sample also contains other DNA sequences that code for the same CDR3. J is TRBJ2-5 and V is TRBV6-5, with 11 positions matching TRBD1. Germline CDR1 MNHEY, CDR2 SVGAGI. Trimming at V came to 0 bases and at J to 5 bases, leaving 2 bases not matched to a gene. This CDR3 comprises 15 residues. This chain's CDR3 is CASSYSGQGGETQYF. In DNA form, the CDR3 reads TGTGCCAGCAGTTACTCGGGACAGGGGGGCGAGACCCAGTACTTC.

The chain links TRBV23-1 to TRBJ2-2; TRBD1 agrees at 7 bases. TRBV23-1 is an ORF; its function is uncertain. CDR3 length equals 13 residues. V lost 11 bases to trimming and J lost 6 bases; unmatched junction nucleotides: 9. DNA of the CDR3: TGCGCCCCTCGAGACAGGGTGGCCGGGGAGCTGTTTTTT. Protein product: CAPRDRVAGELFF.